One and the same sample provided the 25 T cell receptor beta chains below, sequenced in a study of T cells in Graves' hyperthyroidism and ophthalmopathy (dated by TCRdb to about 2019). Libraries were made using multiplex PCR. Sequencing relied on an Illumina HiSeq 2000. Amplification of TCR beta CDR3 regions was carried out from RNA transcripts. For the first round of RT-PCR on the TCR CDR3, the HTBI primer set was used together with the Qiagen OneStep RT-PCR kit. Starting from the raw public reads, TCRdb applied fastp trimming at Q25, assembled clones with MiXCR and retained in-frame beta chains. Each CDR3 protein appears once, grouped with its most common genes and DNA. Counted in this sample were hundreds of thousands of distinct CDR3 sequences; approximately 26% of them appeared once. The top ten clonotypes cover about 30% of the sample. Sequencing was performed on blood. These receptors were collected from a man aged 35-49 years with Graves' hyperthyroidism that later progressed to Graves' ophthalmopathy.

There are many counts of this clonotype. This chain connects TRBV11-1 to TRBJ1-1, with D possibly being TRBD1 (5 bases). This CDR3 spans 17 amino acids. Trimming cost V 2 bases and J 1 base, with 17 bases left between them. In germline, CDR1 is SGHAT, CDR2 FQDESV (reference sequence). The CDR3 sequence is CASSLSQRQPTNTEAFF. The CDR3 DNA reads TGTGCCAGCAGCTTATCCCAAAGACAGCCTACGAACACTGAAGCTTTCTTT.

This clonotype appeared many times. The junction departs from germline at one end; a sequencing error may be responsible. CDR3 amino acids: CASSLSPGRRPHF. The CDR3 DNA is TGTGCCAGCAGCTTGAGTCCGGGCCGCCGCCCGCACTTC. This chain links TRBV7-3 with TRBJ1-2; D unresolved. The CDR3 is 13 amino acids. The germline CDR1 and CDR2 sequences are SGHTA and FQGTGA.

This clonotype came up many times. The rearrangement links TRBV12-3 or TRBV12-4 to TRBJ1-5; possible D gene TRBD1, 5 bases. V was shortened by 5 bases and J by 0 bases, with 11 bases between the two germline ends. CDR3 length: 15 residues. Here the CDR3 DNA reads TGTGCCAGCAGTACGAACAGGAATAGCAATCAGCCCCAGCATTTT. It yields the protein CASSTNRNSNQPQHF.

This clonotype has ten or more counts. The chain combines TRBV5-1 with TRBJ1-1, with D perhaps matching TRBD1 (5 bases). CDR1 is SGHRS, CDR2 YFSETQ, per germline. V was cut by 4 bases and J by 1 base, with 11 bases left in between. This CDR3 region has 14 residues. The CDR3 is CASSRLDTNTEAFF. CDR3 nucleotide sequence: TGCGCCAGCAGCCGGTTGGACACGAACACTGAAGCTTTCTTT.

The chain couples TRBV6-2 or TRBV6-3 to TRBJ2-2; TRBD1 is a possible D gene (5 bases). The V and J ends lost 2 bases and 3 bases respectively, with 13 bases between them. The length of the CDR3 is 16 residues. Germline V CDR1 and CDR2: MNHEY, SVGEGT. The CDR3 protein is CASSYPRRADTGELFF. CDR3 coding DNA: TGTGCCAGCAGTTACCCTCGCAGGGCCGACACCGGGGAGCTGTTTTTT.

The rearrangement uses TRBV6-1 and TRBJ2-5; D possibly matches TRBD1 or TRBD2 (6 bases each). Germline loops: CDR1 MNHNS, CDR2 SASEGT. Trimming took off 6 bases at V and 5 bases at J, with 16 bases between the two ends. This CDR3 spans 14 amino acids. The CDR3 protein is CASSPGRRGETQYF. The CDR3 nucleotides read TGTGCCAGCAGCCCCGGGCGGAGGGGGGAGACCCAGTACTTC.

This clonotype was recorded at least ten times. The chain couples TRBV27 to TRBJ1-1, with TRBD1 matching 9 bases. The CDR3 covers 12 residues. CDR1 is MNHEY, CDR2 SMNVEV, per germline (reference sequence). The V and J ends lost 6 bases and 5 bases, in that order; junction bases with no gene match: 1. The CDR3 region has the DNA TGTGCCAGCAGGACAGGGGGGACTGAAGCTTTCTTT. Amino acid sequence: CASRTGGTEAFF.

The rearrangement uses TRBV6-5 and TRBJ2-4, with a tentative D call TRBD2 (6 bases). The CDR3 is 16 residues long. Germline V CDR1 and CDR2: MNHEY, SVGAGI. V was trimmed by 4 bases and J by 0 bases, leaving 13 bases between them. The CDR3 loop is CASSSGGSLAKNIQYF. In DNA, the CDR3 is TGTGCCAGCAGTTCCGGGGGATCTTTAGCCAAAAACATTCAGTACTTC.

The rearrangement uses TRBV6-1 and TRBJ2-7, with a possible D match to TRBD2 (6 bases). The CDR3 length is 13 residues. Germline V gene lookup returns CDR1 MNHNS and CDR2 SASEGT. V was trimmed by 5 bases and J by 2 bases, leaving 10 bases between them. The CDR3 DNA follows: TGTGCCAGCAGTCGGGAGTCCACCTACGAGCAGTACTTC. Protein: CASSRESTYEQYF.

The gene calls are TRBV28 and TRBJ1-1; possibly TRBD1 for D (5 bases). The CDR3 sequence is 13 residues long. V shed 6 bases and J shed 3 bases, with 11 bases lying between them. Germline-derived CDR1 and CDR2 are MDHEN and SYDVKM. In DNA form, the CDR3 reads TGTGCCAGCAGCGCGGGGGGGTACACTGAAGCTTTCTTT. Translating it yields CASSAGGYTEAFF.

The V gene is TRBV14, the J gene TRBJ2-7, with 7 positions matching TRBD1. The CDR3 length is 14 residues. Germline V gives CDR1 SGHDN, CDR2 FVKESK. V was pared by 4 bases and J by 1 base, with 4 bases of the junction left unmatched. The CDR3 DNA reads as TGTGCCAGCAGCCGGGACAGCGAGTCCTACGAGCAGTACTTC. It specifies CASSRDSESYEQYF.

The sample holds many counts of this clonotype. A much larger clone lies one base from this, so it may be a read error. The V call is TRBV15, the J call TRBJ2-6; D is undetermined. From germline, CDR1 is LNHNV and CDR2 YYDKDF (reference sequence). The CDR3 sequence is 12 residues long. Here the CDR3 reads CAASTGNNVLTF. CDR3 nucleotides: TGTGCCGCCAGCACTGGAAACAACGTCCTGACTTTC.

About this clonotype: Here the CDR3 omits its conserved ending phenylalanine or tryptophan, so a read error is the likely source. This rearrangement joins TRBV2 to TRBJ1-1; D ambiguous. This CDR3 has 14 amino acids. Deletions cut 6 bases from V and 3 bases from J, with 14 bases between. Germline V gene lookup returns CDR1 SNHLY and CDR2 FYNNEI. The CDR3 loop is CASRTDGGDTEAFL. In nucleotides, the CDR3 is TGTGCCAGCAGGACCGACGGTGGGGACACTGAAGCTTTCTTA.

This clonotype appeared many times. V and J are TRBV2 and TRBJ1-5, with 7 bases aligning to TRBD1. Germline CDR1 and CDR2: SNHLY and FYNNEI. This CDR3 is 14 amino acids long. V was pared by 6 bases and J by 1 base, with 3 bases of the junction left unmatched. This chain's CDR3 is CASRGQASNQPQHF. Written as DNA, the CDR3 is TGTGCCAGCAGAGGACAGGCCAGCAATCAGCCCCAGCATTTT.

Many counts were recorded for this clonotype. The chain recombines TRBV11-2 with TRBJ2-7; 9 nucleotides match TRBD2. Germline loops: CDR1 SGHAT, CDR2 FQNNGV. The CDR3 sequence is 15 residues long. V gave up 0 bases and J gave up 3 bases; unmatched junction bases: 3. CDR3 in amino acids: CASSLEGTSSYEQYF. DNA of the CDR3: TGTGCCAGCAGCTTAGAGGGGACTAGCAGCTACGAGCAGTACTTC.

This clonotype has ten or more counts. The rearrangement joins TRBV28 to TRBJ2-5; 7 bases fit TRBD2. The CDR3 covers 13 residues. With 7 bases clipped from V and 4 bases from J, the junction kept 6 bases outside the gene matches. Germline CDR1 and CDR2: MDHEN and SYDVKM. The CDR3: CASTLGRLETQYF. The CDR3 DNA follows: TGTGCCAGCACCCTCGGGAGGCTAGAGACCCAGTACTTC.

There are many counts of this clonotype. The J gene is TRBJ1-2, the V gene TRBV28; TRBD1 agrees at 7 bases. Germline-derived CDR1 and CDR2 are MDHEN and SYDVKM. This CDR3 is 14 amino acids long. V gave up 5 bases and J gave up 4 bases; unmatched junction bases: 7. Here the CDR3 reads CASSIQGPTYGYTF. The CDR3 region has the DNA TGTGCCAGCAGTATACAGGGGCCAACCTATGGCTACACCTTC.

In the case of this clonotype: One end of the junction is discordant with germline, which a read error may explain. The chain carries TRBV5-6 and TRBJ2-5; D call uncertain. From germline, CDR1 is SGHDT and CDR2 YYEEEE. The CDR3 sequence is 13 residues long. The CDR3 is CAGSLARQETQYF. The CDR3 DNA reads as TGTGCCGGCAGCTTGGCTCGCCAAGAGACCCAGTACTTC.

This chain links TRBV2 with TRBJ2-7; 8 bases agree with TRBD2. V trimming: 5 bases; J trimming: 7 bases; junction bases outside the gene matches: 7. Germline V gives CDR1 SNHLY, CDR2 FYNNEI. The CDR3 sequence is 13 residues long. The CDR3 is CASSLPGLGEQYF. In nucleotides, the CDR3 is TGTGCCAGCAGTTTACCGGGACTAGGGGAGCAGTACTTC.

The CDR3: CAWSSHHGREGQETQYF. CDR3 coding DNA: TGTGCCTGGAGTTCCCACCACGGCCGGGAGGGACAAGAGACCCAGTACTTC. The chain carries TRBV30 and TRBJ2-5; TRBD2 matches 8 bases. J lost 2 bases, V lost 2 bases, and 13 bases had no gene match. This CDR3 spans 17 amino acids. CDR1 GTSNPN and CDR2 SVGIG come from the germline V gene (reference sequence). The whole variable domain, filled in from reference TRBV30 and TRBJ2-5, reads SQTIHQWPATLVQPVGSPLSLECTVEGTSNPNLYWYRQAAGRGLQLLFYSVGIGQISSEVPQNLSASRPQDRQFILSSKKLLLSDSGFYLCAWSSHHGREGQETQYFGPGTRLLVL.

The sample holds many counts of this clonotype. V is TRBV7-2 and J is TRBJ1-2, with D perhaps TRBD1 (5 bases). The CDR3 is 14 amino acids. The V end lost 2 bases, the J end lost 8 bases, and 15 bases lay between the germline ends. The germline V gene has CDR1 SGHTA and CDR2 FQGNSA. The CDR3 sequence is CASSLSGGELGYTF. For the CDR3, the DNA is TGTGCCAGCAGCTTATCGGGAGGGGAGCTCGGCTACACCTTC.

This chain links TRBV2 with TRBJ1-1; maybe TRBD1 (6 bases). V lost 5 bases and J 6 bases, leaving 10 bases between the germline ends. The germline gives CDR1 SNHLY, CDR2 FYNNEI. CDR3 size: 12 residues. Written as DNA, the CDR3 is TGTGCCAGCAGTAGGACAGACGCTGAAGCTTTCTTT. This codes for CASSRTDAEAFF.

CDR3 DNA: TGCAGTGCTAGAGATTTACCGCCGTGGGACACTGAAGCTTTCTTT. It encodes CSARDLPPWDTEAFF. The genes are TRBV20-1 and TRBJ1-1; D is unresolved. This CDR3 is 15 amino acids long. Germline V lookup: CDR1 DFQATT, CDR2 SNEGSKA (reference sequence). Trimming took off 0 bases at V and 3 bases at J, with 14 bases between the two ends.

This clonotype was counted many times. CDR3 protein: CASSFGIRRAVMAFF. CDR3 sequence (DNA): TGTGCCAGCAGTTTCGGGATCAGGAGGGCCGTGATGGCTTTCTTT. The chain recombines TRBV28 with TRBJ1-1; no clear D gene. The germline CDR1 and CDR2 sequences are MDHEN and SYDVKM. The CDR3 has 15 amino acids. Deletions cut 3 bases from V and 11 bases from J, with 22 bases between. The full variable domain, completed using reference TRBV28 and TRBJ1-1, is DVKVTQSSRYLVKRTGEKVFLECVQDMDHENMFWYRQDPGLGLRLIYFSYDVKMKEKGDIPEGYSVSREKKERFSLILESASTNQTSMYLCASSFGIRRAVMAFFGQGTRLTVV.

This clonotype was observed many times. The chain links TRBV28 to TRBJ2-3; 12 bases map to TRBD2. The CDR3 has 17 amino acids. Unmatched junction bases numbered 3, after V lost 2 bases and J lost 0 bases. Germline assignment: CDR1 MDHEN and CDR2 SYDVKM. The CDR3: CASSLRGTSGSTDTQYF. The CDR3 bases are TGTGCCAGCAGTTTAAGGGGGACTAGCGGGAGCACAGATACGCAGTATTTT.